The 10 T cell receptor beta chains below come from one sample, sequenced in a study of blood T cells in healthy people across ages. A sample-barcoded 5' primer and a J-beta primer mix were used in a second PCR of roughly 7 to 12 cycles. TCRdb fed the 5' RACE reads into MiXCR, producing one record per CDR3 protein. Of 700,000 to 950,000 distinct CDR3 sequences in the sample, approximately 39% were seen once. Sequencing was done on a sample of blood. These receptors were obtained from a woman aged 55-69 years in good health.

V is TRBV3-1 and J is TRBJ1-2; D is unresolved. This CDR3 contains 16 residues. V lost 0 bases to trimming and J lost 3 bases, with 14 bases between them. CDR1 is LGHDT, CDR2 YNNKEL, per germline (reference sequence). The CDR3 nucleotides read TGTGCCAGCAGCCAAGATCGGGATGGCGGGGACTATGGCTACACCTTC. Its protein is CASSQDRDGGDYGYTF.

V is TRBV21-1 and J is TRBJ2-1; the D call in the table, TRBD1, was not verified against the DNA. TRBV21-1 is a known pseudogene. CDR3 length equals 16 residues. Written as DNA, the CDR3 is TGTGCCAGCAAAATAACCCGGGACAGGGATTACAATGAGCAGTTCTTC. Its protein product is CASKITRDRDYNEQFF.

V is TRBV20-1 and J is TRBJ2-1; 7 nucleotides match TRBD2. The CDR3 consists of 14 residues. Germline loops: CDR1 DFQATT, CDR2 SNEGSKA (reference sequence). With V trimmed by 5 bases and J by 3 bases, 7 bases remained unmatched. CDR3 coding DNA: TGCAGTGCTGAGGAACTAGCGTACTACAATGAGCAGTTCTTC. Translating it yields CSAEELAYYNEQFF.

The genes are TRBV4-1 and TRBJ2-2, with D maybe TRBD1 (5 bases). Trimming left V 0 bases short and J 3 bases short, with 14 bases between. Germline V gene sequence: CDR1 MGHRA, CDR2 YSYEKL. The CDR3 loop spans 17 amino acids. In nucleotides, the CDR3 is TGCGCCAGCAGCCAAGATCAAGGGGAATGGTACACCGGGGAGCTGTTTTTT. Protein: CASSQDQGEWYTGELFF.

The V and J genes are TRBV20-1 and TRBJ1-4, with D possibly matching TRBD1 (5 bases). This CDR3 region has 16 residues. Germline CDR1 DFQATT, CDR2 SNEGSKA (reference sequence). V dropped 0 bases and J dropped 7 bases, with 18 bases sitting between them. This chain's CDR3 is CSARDHRTPMPEKLFF. CDR3 in DNA: TGCAGTGCTAGAGATCACAGGACTCCAATGCCTGAAAAACTGTTTTTT.

This clonotype occurred a few times. J is TRBJ2-7 and V is TRBV27; unclear D gene. This CDR3 has 12 residues. Trimming took off 8 bases at V and 6 bases at J, with 14 bases between the two ends. Germline CDR1 reads MNHEY; CDR2 reads SMNVEV (reference sequence). CDR3 DNA: TGTGCCAGCGGTTGGATTAGCCTCGAGCAGTACTTC. It encodes CASGWISLEQYF.

This chain joins TRBV20-1 and TRBJ2-7, with TRBD1 matching 10 bases. The J call may be incorrect, as the DNA end agrees better with TRBJ2-5. Germline-derived CDR1 and CDR2 are DFQATT and SNEGSKA (reference sequence). The CDR3 has 15 residues. In DNA form, the CDR3 reads TGCAGTGCTAACTTTCCGGGACAGGGGTCGGAGACCCAGTACTTC. Its protein is CSANFPGQGSETQYF.

This rearrangement joins TRBV5-1 to TRBJ2-3, with 10 positions matching TRBD2. V trimming: 4 bases; J trimming: 0 bases; junction bases outside the gene matches: 8. The germline CDR1 and CDR2 sequences are SGHRS and YFSETQ. This CDR3 contains 17 residues. The CDR3 loop is CASSPGTSALSTDTQYF. The DNA for the CDR3 is TGCGCCAGCAGCCCCGGGACTAGCGCCCTTAGCACAGATACGCAGTATTTT. Supplemented by reference TRBV5-1 and TRBJ2-3, the full variable domain reads KAGVTQTPRYLIKTRGQQVTLSCSPISGHRSVSWYQQTPGQGLQFLFEYFSETQRNKGNFPGRFSGRQFSNSRSEMNVSTLELGDSALYLCASSPGTSALSTDTQYFGPGTRLTVL.

This clonotype was counted a few times. The chain is built from TRBV7-2 and TRBJ1-2, with D unresolved. This CDR3 is built from 11 residues. The ends were cut back, 5 bases at V and 8 bases at J, with 9 bases in the middle. The germline gives CDR1 SGHTA, CDR2 FQGNSA. The CDR3 region has the DNA TGTGCCAGCAGCCTTCAACGGGGCTACACCTTC. Its translation: CASSLQRGYTF. The full variable domain, in which reference TRBV7-2 and TRBJ1-2 provide the parts outside the CDR3, is GAGVSQSPSNKVTEKGKDVELRCDPISGHTALYWYRQSLGQGLEFLIYFQGNSAPDKSGLPSDRFSAERTGGSVSTLTIQRTQQEDSAVYLCASSLQRGYTFGSGTRLTVV.

The chain recombines TRBV7-2 with TRBJ2-1; possibly TRBD2 for D (6 bases). Germline V gene data show CDR1 as SGHTA and CDR2 as FQGNSA. V lost 0 bases and J 5 bases, leaving 14 bases between the germline ends. The CDR3 is 16 amino acids. CDR3 DNA sequence: TGTGCCAGCAGCTTAGCCGGGGGAGGCCAGAACAATGAGCAGTTCTTC. Translating gives CASSLAGGGQNNEQFF.